The 31 T cell receptor beta chains given below trace back to one sample, sequenced in a study of cytomegalovirus exposure and HLA in healthy donors. A multiplex PCR was run with 60 Vbeta primers and 13 Jbeta primers. Only in-frame clones appear in the TCRdb table, and some are missing; sequencing was by immunoSEQ multiplex PCR. The table has 100,000 to 150,000 clones, approximately 80% seen once. The sample taken for sequencing was PBMCs. Every receptor here comes from a woman in her sixties or seventies in good health and CMV-seronegative.

The rearrangement joins TRBV29-1 to TRBJ2-3; D not certain. Germline loops: CDR1 SQVTM, CDR2 ANQGSEA. The V and J ends lost 2 bases and 2 bases respectively, with 5 bases between them. The CDR3 covers 12 residues. The DNA for the CDR3 is TGCAGCGTTGAAAGCTTCACAGATACGCAGTATTTT. Translated: CSVESFTDTQYF.

This chain uses TRBV29-1 with TRBJ1-2; no clear D. The germline gives CDR1 SQVTM, CDR2 ANQGSEA. This CDR3 is built from 12 residues. The V and J ends lost 4 bases and 5 bases respectively, with 11 bases between them. The DNA for the CDR3 is TGCAGCGTTGGTCGTAGAGATTATGGCTACACCTTC. Translation: CSVGRRDYGYTF.

This clone has more than one count but fewer than ten. V gene TRBV11-3 combines with J gene TRBJ1-1; D is unresolved. V lost 1 base and J lost 8, with 14 bases in between. This CDR3 has 14 amino acids. Germline V gene sequence: CDR1 SGHNT, CDR2 YENEEA. CDR3 sequence (DNA): TGTGCCAGCAGCTTAGGACCCGGGCGGAGGGAAGCTTTCTTT. Protein: CASSLGPGRREAFF.

The chain joins TRBV19 to TRBJ1-1; D not resolved. Germline CDR1 is LNHDA and CDR2 is SQIVND (reference sequence). The CDR3 contains 15 residues. V was trimmed by 1 base and J by 1 base, leaving 10 bases between them. The CDR3 region is CASSIVAGKNTEAFF. The CDR3 DNA follows: TGTGCCAGTAGTATAGTCGCGGGAAAGAACACTGAAGCTTTCTTT.

The V gene is TRBV6-5, the J gene TRBJ1-2, with 7 bases matching TRBD1. CDR1 MNHEY and CDR2 SVGAGI come from the germline V gene. This CDR3 is built from 15 residues. The V gene end was trimmed by 6 bases and the J gene end by 1 base; junction bases not matched to a gene: 8. This CDR3 is CASRTNWDSNYGYTF. For the CDR3, the DNA is TGTGCCAGCAGAACAAACTGGGACAGTAACTATGGCTACACCTTC.

This sequence joins TRBV19 and TRBJ1-2; 8 nucleotides match TRBD1. The CDR3 is 15 residues long. V lost 3 bases, J lost 3 bases, and 6 bases stayed unmatched. Germline lookup yields CDR1 LNHDA and CDR2 SQIVND (reference sequence). Written as DNA, the CDR3 is TGTGCCAGTAGTATTTGGACAGGGAGATACTATGGCTACACCTTC. Its translation is CASSIWTGRYYGYTF.

The V gene is TRBV27, the J gene TRBJ1-5; 10 nucleotides match TRBD1. V was pared by 0 bases and J by 7 bases, with 15 bases of the junction left unmatched. The CDR3 totals 19 residues. Germline CDR1 is MNHEY and CDR2 is SMNVEV (reference sequence). The CDR3 sequence: CASSLSAPGTGAIGQPQHF. In DNA form, the CDR3 reads TGTGCCAGCAGTTTATCGGCCCCCGGGACAGGGGCCATCGGGCAGCCCCAGCATTTT.

The J gene is TRBJ2-2, the V gene TRBV7-2; 7 positions match TRBD2. In germline, CDR1 is SGHTA, CDR2 FQGNSA. This CDR3 comprises 14 residues. With 2 bases clipped from V and 6 bases from J, the junction kept 3 bases outside the gene matches. The CDR3 DNA sequence: TGTGCCAGCAGCTTATCACTAGCGTCCGGGGAGCTGTTTTTT. Its translation: CASSLSLASGELFF.

The chain uses TRBV29-1 and TRBJ1-1; perhaps TRBD1 as D (6 bases). Trimming removed 7 bases at V and 9 bases at J, with 21 bases between. The CDR3 spans 13 residues. CDR1 and CDR2 (germline): SQVTM, ANQGSEA. The CDR3 sequence: CSAPGTNREKAFF. DNA of the CDR3: TGCAGCGCCCCGGGGACCAACAGGGAAAAAGCTTTCTTT.

CDR3 in DNA: TGTGCCAGCAAATTAATGGGGGGGAGCGGGGGCGAGACCCAGTACTTC. Amino acids: CASKLMGGSGGETQYF. The rearrangement joins TRBV28 to TRBJ2-5; 8 bases align to TRBD2. Trimming took 7 bases from V and 5 from J; bases not matched to a gene: 15. Germline-derived CDR1 and CDR2 are MDHEN and SYDVKM. The CDR3 has 16 amino acids. Combining the CDR3 with reference TRBV28 and TRBJ2-5 gives the whole variable domain DVKVTQSSRYLVKRTGEKVFLECVQDMDHENMFWYRQDPGLGLRLIYFSYDVKMKEKGDIPEGYSVSREKKERFSLILESASTNQTSMYLCASKLMGGSGGETQYFGPGTRLLVL.

The rearrangement links TRBV19 to TRBJ2-2; 15 bases match TRBD2. The CDR3 runs to 15 residues. Unmatched junction bases numbered 4, after V lost 8 bases and J lost 6 bases. CDR1 is LNHDA and CDR2 is SQIVND in the germline V gene (reference sequence). In nucleotides, the CDR3 is TGTGCCAGTGGACTAGCGGGAGGGGCCGCCGGGGAGCTGTTTTTT. Its protein product is CASGLAGGAAGELFF.

The chain is built from TRBV28 and TRBJ1-5; D not resolved. Trimming stripped 5 bases from V and 9 bases from J, with 11 bases between. The CDR3 consists of 12 residues. Germline CDR1 is MDHEN and CDR2 is SYDVKM. CDR3 sequence reads: CASSPPARPQHF. For the CDR3, the DNA is TGTGCCAGCAGTCCCCCTGCGCGGCCCCAGCATTTT.

The rearrangement joins TRBV28 to TRBJ2-7; maybe TRBD1 (6 bases). V was shortened by 6 bases and J by 3 bases, with 15 bases between the two germline ends. Per germline, CDR1 MDHEN and CDR2 SYDVKM. The CDR3 is 14 residues long. The CDR3 nucleotides are TGTGCCAGCAGCAAGAGGACAGTAAGCTACGAGCAGTACTTC. Its translation: CASSKRTVSYEQYF.

This clone came up a few times. The rearrangement joins TRBV19 to TRBJ2-7, with TRBD1 identical over 8 bases. The ends lost 4 bases at V and 1 base at J; junction bases unmatched: 9. The CDR3 runs to 16 residues. Germline assignment: CDR1 LNHDA and CDR2 SQIVND (reference sequence). CDR3 region: CASSRLMGQASYEQYF. The DNA of the CDR3 is TGTGCCAGTAGTAGGTTAATGGGACAGGCGTCCTACGAGCAGTACTTC. Looking up the rest from reference TRBV19 and TRBJ2-7 gives the full variable domain: DGGITQSPKYLFRKEGQNVTLSCEQNLNHDAMYWYRQDPGQGLRLIYYSQIVNDFQKGDIAEGYSVSREKKESFPLTVTSAQKNPTAFYLCASSRLMGQASYEQYFGPGTRLTVT.

CDR3 sequence (DNA): TGTGCCAGCAGCCTTCAGGGGACGACTAACTATGGCTACACCTTC. It specifies CASSLQGTTNYGYTF. This chain joins TRBV11-1 and TRBJ1-2; D is possibly TRBD1 (6 bases). CDR1 and CDR2 from the germline V gene are SGHAT and FQDESV (reference sequence). Trimming shortened V by 5 bases and J by 0 bases, and 13 bases separated the two germline ends. The CDR3 is 15 amino acids.

V and J are TRBV4-1 and TRBJ2-1, with D perhaps matching TRBD2 (5 bases). Germline V gives CDR1 MGHRA, CDR2 YSYEKL. V was trimmed by 8 bases and J by 4 bases, leaving 18 bases between them. This CDR3 region has 15 residues. DNA for the CDR3: TGCGCCAGCGGGAGTCAAACAGTAGGGTACAATGAGCAGTTCTTC. Translation gives CASGSQTVGYNEQFF.

This sequence joins TRBV6-5 and TRBJ1-5; D perhaps matches TRBD1 (6 bases). The CDR3 consists of 13 residues. The ends were cut back, 2 bases at V and 11 bases at J, with 13 bases in the middle. Germline values: CDR1 MNHEY, CDR2 SVGAGI. The CDR3 region has the DNA TGTGCCAGCAGTTACATCAGGGGATGGGCCCAGCATTTT. This gives the protein CASSYIRGWAQHF.

This clone was picked up a small number of times. The chain employs TRBV5-6 and TRBJ1-1; 11 nucleotides agree with TRBD1. Unmatched junction bases numbered 6, after V lost 4 bases and J lost 4 bases. Germline V gene lookup returns CDR1 SGHDT and CDR2 YYEEEE. The CDR3 sequence is 15 residues long. CDR3 in DNA: TGTGCCAGCAGCGGCCGGGACAGGGGGTTCACTGAAGCTTTCTTT. Its protein product is CASSGRDRGFTEAFF.

The CDR3: CASSRRRGLTDTQYF. The CDR3 region has the DNA TGTGCCAGCTCTAGGCGTAGGGGCCTCACAGATACGCAGTATTTT. This sequence joins TRBV25-1 and TRBJ2-3; a weak D match, TRBD1 (5 bases). Trimming pared 8 bases from V and 2 bases from J, leaving 17 bases between. Germline V gene lookup returns CDR1 MGHDK and CDR2 SYGVNS. This CDR3 region has 15 residues.

This clone was seen only a few times. The chain employs TRBV11-2 and TRBJ2-7, with TRBD2 identical over 11 bases. The CDR3 loop spans 16 amino acids. Losses at the gene ends were 5 bases for V and 0 bases for J; bases not matched to a gene: 6. The V gene's germline CDR1 is SGHAT and CDR2 FQNNGV. The CDR3 DNA is TGTGCCAGCAGCCCAGACGGACTAGCGGGCTCCTACGAGCAGTACTTC. Its protein is CASSPDGLAGSYEQYF.

The V gene is TRBV7-9, the J gene TRBJ1-1; unclear D gene. Germline V gene data show CDR1 as SEHNR and CDR2 as FQNEAQ (reference sequence). Trimming took off 0 bases at V and 5 bases at J, with 10 bases between the two ends. This CDR3 has 14 amino acids. The CDR3 DNA is TGTGCCAGCAGCTTAGCGAGGCCAAAGACTGAAGCTTTCTTT. This encodes CASSLARPKTEAFF.

The chain links TRBV27 to TRBJ2-7; 12 positions match TRBD1. CDR1 is MNHEY, CDR2 SMNVEV, per germline (reference sequence). The CDR3 length is 15 residues. V was pared by 4 bases and J by 0 bases, with 1 base of the junction left unmatched. In DNA form, the CDR3 reads TGTGCCAGCAGTTGGGGACAGGGGGCCTCCTACGAGCAGTACTTC. This gives the protein CASSWGQGASYEQYF.

The chain carries TRBV19 and TRBJ1-2, with 9 bases fitting TRBD1. J was trimmed by 6 bases and V by 7 bases; bases with no gene match: 12. This CDR3 is built from 15 residues. The germline CDR1 and CDR2 sequences are LNHDA and SQIVND (reference sequence). CDR3 DNA sequence: TGTGCCAGTATAAGGGGGGGGACAGGGTTGGATGGCTACACCTTC. Translated, it gives CASIRGGTGLDGYTF. Full variable domain (outside the CDR3, taken from reference TRBV19 and TRBJ1-2): DGGITQSPKYLFRKEGQNVTLSCEQNLNHDAMYWYRQDPGQGLRLIYYSQIVNDFQKGDIAEGYSVSREKKESFPLTVTSAQKNPTAFYLCASIRGGTGLDGYTFGSGTRLTVV.

As DNA, the CDR3 is TGTGCCAGTAGTATTTTCGGGGGACGGGAGACCCAGTACTTC. It specifies CASSIFGGRETQYF. The V call is TRBV19, the J call TRBJ2-5; D possibly corresponds to TRBD2 (6 bases). Trimming cost V 3 bases and J 5 bases, with 13 bases left between them. CDR1 is LNHDA and CDR2 is SQIVND in the germline V gene (reference sequence). The CDR3 sequence is 14 residues long.

The chain recombines TRBV19 with TRBJ2-7; perhaps TRBD1 as D (7 bases). CDR1 and CDR2 from the germline V gene are LNHDA and SQIVND (reference sequence). Trimming stripped 4 bases from V and 6 bases from J, with 13 bases between. The CDR3 extends over 13 amino acids. The CDR3 loop is CASSTQGEVEQYF. CDR3 in DNA: TGTGCCAGTAGTACGCAGGGGGAGGTCGAGCAGTACTTC.

The genes are TRBV6-6 and TRBJ1-4; 9 bases map to TRBD1. Germline V lookup: CDR1 MNHNY, CDR2 SVGAGI (reference sequence). There are 16 residues in the CDR3. Trimming cost V 5 bases and J 3 bases; bases outside gene matches: 7. The CDR3 reads CASSPTGGMANEKLFF. The CDR3 DNA reads as TGTGCCAGCAGTCCAACAGGGGGCATGGCTAATGAAAAACTGTTTTTT.

In its sample, this clone was seen a few times. The rearrangement joins TRBV5-1 to TRBJ2-5; TRBD1 is a possible D gene (7 bases). The CDR3 has 15 amino acids. V lost 3 bases and J lost 4, with 16 bases in between. Germline lookup yields CDR1 SGHRS and CDR2 YFSETQ. CDR3 sequence: CASSWTGFSGETQYF. CDR3 nucleotide sequence: TGCGCCAGCAGCTGGACAGGTTTTAGCGGAGAGACCCAGTACTTC. Drawing the rest from reference TRBV5-1 and TRBJ2-5, the complete variable domain is KAGVTQTPRYLIKTRGQQVTLSCSPISGHRSVSWYQQTPGQGLQFLFEYFSETQRNKGNFPGRFSGRQFSNSRSEMNVSTLELGDSALYLCASSWTGFSGETQYFGPGTRLLVL.

V usage is TRBV28 and J usage is TRBJ1-5; maybe TRBD1 (5 bases). CDR1 is MDHEN, CDR2 SYDVKM, per germline. The CDR3 totals 15 residues. The V end was cut by 3 bases, the J end by 3 bases, with 12 bases between. The DNA of the CDR3 is TGTGCCAGCAGTTTTGGGGGGGTCCTCAATCAGCCCCAGCATTTT. Amino acids: CASSFGGVLNQPQHF.

This chain connects TRBV7-8 to TRBJ2-3; TRBD2 might be the D (6 bases). CDR3 size: 12 residues. The ends were cut back, 5 bases at V and 4 bases at J, with 7 bases in the middle. CDR1 is SGHVS, CDR2 FQNEAQ, per germline. The CDR3 protein is CASSPGADTQYF. The CDR3 region has the DNA TGTGCCAGCAGCCCGGGGGCAGATACGCAGTATTTT.

The V call is TRBV4-1, the J call TRBJ2-7; possibly TRBD1 for D (6 bases). Trimming took 2 bases from V and 2 from J, leaving 13 bases between them. From germline, CDR1 is MGHRA and CDR2 YSYEKL. The length of the CDR3 is 15 residues. The CDR3 DNA is TGCGCCAGCAGCCAACCACAGGGAGTTGCCTACGAGCAGTACTTC. Protein sequence: CASSQPQGVAYEQYF.

The rearrangement joins TRBV11-2 to TRBJ2-4; TRBD2 aligns across 7 bases. Germline V gene sequence: CDR1 SGHAT, CDR2 FQNNGV. The trim removed 10 bases at V and 3 bases at J, leaving 12 bases unmatched. This CDR3 comprises 15 residues. The CDR3 protein is CATRGVGFGKNIQYF. In nucleotides, the CDR3 is TGTGCCACCCGGGGGGTCGGGTTTGGCAAAAACATTCAGTACTTC.